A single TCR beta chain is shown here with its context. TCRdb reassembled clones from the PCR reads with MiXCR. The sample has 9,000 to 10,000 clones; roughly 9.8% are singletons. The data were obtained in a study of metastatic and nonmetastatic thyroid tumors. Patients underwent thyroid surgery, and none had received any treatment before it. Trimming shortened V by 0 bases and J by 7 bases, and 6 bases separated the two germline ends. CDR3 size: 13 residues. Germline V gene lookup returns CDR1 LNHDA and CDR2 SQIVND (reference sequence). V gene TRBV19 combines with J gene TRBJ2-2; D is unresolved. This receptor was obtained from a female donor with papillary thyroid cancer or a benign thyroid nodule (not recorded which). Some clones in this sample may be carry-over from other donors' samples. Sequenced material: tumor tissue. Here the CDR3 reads CASSIEGIGELFF. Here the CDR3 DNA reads TGTGCCAGTAGTATAGAGGGTATCGGGGAGCTGTTTTTT.